This TCR beta chain was sequenced during a study of CD8 T cells in Susac syndrome. Whole-study results and caveats: The study conceded that relatively few individuals underwent its TCR sequencing and HLA analysis.

V was shortened by 4 bases and J by 0 bases, with 11 bases between the two germline ends. The CDR3 sequence is 15 residues long. Germline CDR1 and CDR2: SGHRS and YFSETQ. RNA amounts of roughly 0.5 to 1 ug underwent reverse transcription with random hexamers. It was immunoSEQ multiplex PCR that amplified TCR beta CDR3 across 54 Vbeta and 13 Jbeta. TCRdb analysed the immunoSEQ multiplex PCR reads with MiXCR anew, one entry per CDR3 protein. The repertoire holds some 260,000 distinct CDR3 sequences, with around 95% as singletons. CD8+ and CD4+ T cells taken from blood had their TCR beta sequenced. About this clonotype: No antigen is known for it.

This chain links TRBV5-1 with TRBJ2-4; weak D call: TRBD1 (5 bases). The TCR sequence derives from a human donor with multiple sclerosis. The sample taken for sequencing was CD4+ T cells from PBMCs. The CDR3 coding sequence is TGCGCCAGCAGCGTAGGACACATAGCCAAAAACATTCAGTACTTC. Translation: CASSVGHIAKNIQYF.